The clone carrying this T cell receptor beta chain registers medium-sized by frequency. The antigen is not known. With the read ending 3 residues before the CDR3 end, the germline J gene is used to fill in that end. This sample was included in a study of Tregs in tolerant kidney transplant recipients. On the study more broadly: The nonmyeloablative bone marrow transplants came from related graft donors, with transient mixed chimerism.

The CDR3 runs 17 residues. V was cut by 0 bases and J by 5 bases, with 21 bases left in between. Per germline, CDR1 SGDLS and CDR2 YYNGEE. CFSE-labeled recipient PBMCs were cultured 5 to 7 days with irradiated graft donor PBMCs, then FACS-sorted. The method was immunoSEQ multiplex PCR; TCRdb's version includes in-frame clones alone and lacks a portion of them. The table lists about 2,000 clones. The receptor was derived from a human patient who received a combined kidney and bone marrow transplant. Here the sequenced sample was CD8+ T cells from blood cultured with allogeneic cells, taken before the transplant. The chain couples TRBV9 to TRBJ2-7; tentatively, D is TRBD2 (6 bases). CDR3 protein: CASSVEASASLSHEQYF. Incomplete CDR3 DNA: TGTGCCAGCAGCGTAGAAGCTAGCGCGAGCCTATCCCACGAG.